This is a list of T cell receptor beta chains from one sample in a study of blood T cell repertoires in COVID-19. Clones were sequenced by immunoSEQ multiplex PCR, and TCRdb holds only the in-frame ones, with some missing. The sample holds roughly 54,000 clones, 84% seen once. Source material: peripheral blood. All receptors come from a man over 45 with acute or convalescent COVID-19. The CDR3 runs from the conserved cysteine through the conserved F or W. The order of the fields is D gene, V gene, clone size, J gene, CDR3 protein, CDR3 DNA. A D gene is named only where the DNA matches it firmly. Part of the rows lack a size; the others show once, few, many or a class for expanded clones.

>NA|TRBV28|NA|TRBJ2-2
CASSLASGSPGELFF
TGTGCCAGCAGTCTGGCTTCGGGGAGCCCCGGGGAGCTGTTTTTT
>NA|TRBV18|NA|TRBJ1-1
CASSPGSTEAFF
TGTGCCAGCTCACCGGGCAGCACTGAAGCTTTCTTT
>NA|TRBV4-1|NA|TRBJ1-3
CASSQAGHGNTIYF
TGCGCCAGCAGCCAAGCAGGGCACGGAAACACCATATATTTT
>NA|TRBV20-1|NA|TRBJ2-7
CSATRAEQYF
TGCAGTGCTACCCGCGCCGAGCAGTACTTC
>TRBD1|TRBV7-9|NA|TRBJ2-4
CANTFIGQGEAKNIQYF
TGTGCCAACACGTTTATCGGGCAGGGGGAGGCCAAAAACATTCAGTACTTC
>NA|TRBV14|NA|TRBJ2-7
CASSPTGTQTYEQYF
TGTGCCAGCAGCCCCACCGGGACTCAGACCTACGAGCAGTACTTC
>NA|TRBV5-5|NA|TRBJ2-5
CASSWTGSGETQYF
TGTGCCAGCAGCTGGACGGGGTCCGGAGAGACCCAGTACTTC
>TRBD1|TRBV10-1|NA|TRBJ2-2
CASRPQGAAGELFF
TGCGCCAGCAGGCCCCAGGGGGCCGCCGGGGAGCTGTTTTTT
>NA|TRBV30|once|TRBJ1-4
CAWSADSNEKLFF
TGTGCCTGGAGTGCGGACTCTAATGAAAAACTGTTTTTT
>TRBD1|TRBV10-3|once|TRBJ1-1
CAITAGQGAEAFF
TGTGCCATCACAGCGGGACAGGGCGCTGAAGCTTTCTTT
>TRBD2|TRBV24-1|NA|TRBJ2-7
CATSPPFAGGPYEQYF
TGTGCCACCAGTCCCCCTTTTGCGGGAGGTCCCTACGAGCAGTACTTC
>TRBD2|TRBV6-5|NA|TRBJ2-5
CASEPSGSETQYF
TGTGCCAGCGAGCCTAGCGGTTCGGAGACCCAGTACTTC
>NA|TRBV19|NA|TRBJ1-6
CASNEYNSPLHF
TGTGCCAGTAACGAGTATAATTCACCCCTCCACTTT
>TRBD1|TRBV11-2|NA|TRBJ2-7
CASSLGTGPHYEQYF
TGTGCCAGCAGCCTGGGGACAGGTCCTCACTACGAGCAGTACTTC
>TRBD2|TRBV4-1|NA|TRBJ2-2
CASSQVGTSGRRGKTGELFF
TGCGCCAGCAGCCAAGTTGGGACTAGCGGGAGGCGGGGGAAAACCGGGGAGCTGTTTTTT
>NA|TRBV5-6|NA|TRBJ2-4
CASSLSGSVDIQYF
TGTGCCAGCAGCTTGTCGGGGTCGGTTGACATTCAGTACTTC
>NA|TRBV18|NA|TRBJ1-5
CASSPGISNQPQHF
TGTGCCAGCTCACCCGGGATTAGCAATCAGCCCCAGCATTTT
>NA|TRBV2|NA|TRBJ2-1
CASSESTSYNEQFF
TGTGCCAGCAGTGAAAGCACCTCCTACAATGAGCAGTTCTTC
>NA|TRBV11-2|NA|TRBJ1-1
CASSFGEEAFF
TGTGCCAGCAGCTTTGGGGAGGAAGCTTTCTTT
>NA|TRBV6-6|medium-sized|TRBJ2-1
CASSQSGDRGAEQFF
TGTGCCAGCAGCCAGTCGGGGGACCGAGGTGCTGAGCAGTTCTTC
>TRBD1|TRBV12-5|NA|TRBJ2-5
CASGFGQGAQETQYF
TGTGCTAGTGGTTTCGGACAGGGGGCTCAAGAGACCCAGTACTTC
>TRBD1|TRBV5-1|NA|TRBJ1-6
CASSAQGADNSPLHF
TGCGCCAGCAGCGCACAGGGGGCAGATAATTCACCCCTCCACTTT